Here is one T cell receptor (beta chain) with its context. Germline V gene lookup returns CDR1 MNHEY and CDR2 SMNVEV (reference sequence). This CDR3 is 18 amino acids long. V gave up 8 bases and J gave up 5 bases; unmatched junction bases: 19. The assay was immunoSEQ multiplex PCR, and TCRdb's table has in-frame clones only and misses some. The table includes a few hundred thousand clones, about 88% detected once. The data were obtained in a study of blood T cell repertoires in COVID-19. Participant age was roughly 18 to 100 years, and participants resided in approximately 24 US areas. Donors in Cohort 3 counted as recovered after two negative PCRs, clearance, or symptom resolution.

The chain links TRBV27 to TRBJ2-7, with 12 bases lining up with TRBD2. The TCR was taken from a woman aged 30 to 39 who had recovered from COVID-19. Sequenced material: PBMCs or T cells enriched from blood (not recorded which). The CDR3 loop reads CASPLTGTSGPDVDEQYF. CDR3 nucleotide sequence: TGTGCCAGCCCCCTCACCGGGACTAGCGGGCCCGACGTCGACGAGCAGTACTTC.